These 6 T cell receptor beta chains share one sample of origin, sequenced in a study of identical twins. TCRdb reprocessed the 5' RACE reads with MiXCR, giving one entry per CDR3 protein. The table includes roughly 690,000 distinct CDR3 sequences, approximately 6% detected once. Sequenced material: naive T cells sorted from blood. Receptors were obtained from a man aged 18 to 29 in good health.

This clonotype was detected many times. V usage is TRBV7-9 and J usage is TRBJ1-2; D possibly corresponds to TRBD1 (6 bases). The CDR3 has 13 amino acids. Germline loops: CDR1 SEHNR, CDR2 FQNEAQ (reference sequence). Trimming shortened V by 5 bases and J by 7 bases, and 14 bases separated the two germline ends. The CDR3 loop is CASSPGTISGYTF. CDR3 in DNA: TGTGCCAGCAGCCCAGGGACAATATCTGGCTACACCTTC.

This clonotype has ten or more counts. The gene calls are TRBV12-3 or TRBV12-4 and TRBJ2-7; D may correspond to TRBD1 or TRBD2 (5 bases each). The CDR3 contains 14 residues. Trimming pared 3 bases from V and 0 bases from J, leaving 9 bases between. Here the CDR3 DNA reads TGTGCCAGCAGTTTTAGGGACCACTCCTACGAGCAGTACTTC. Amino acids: CASSFRDHSYEQYF.

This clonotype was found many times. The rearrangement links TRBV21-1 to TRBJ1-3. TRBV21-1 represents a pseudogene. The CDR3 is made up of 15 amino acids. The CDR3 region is CASSRSDSSGNTIYF. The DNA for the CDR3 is TGTGCCAGCAGCAGGTCGGATAGCTCTGGAAACACCATATATTTT.

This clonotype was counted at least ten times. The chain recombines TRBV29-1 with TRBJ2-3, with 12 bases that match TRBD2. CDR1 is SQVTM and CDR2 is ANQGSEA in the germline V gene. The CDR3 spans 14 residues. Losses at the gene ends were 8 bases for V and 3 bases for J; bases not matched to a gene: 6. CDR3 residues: CSSGLAGRTDTQYF. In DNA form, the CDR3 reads TGCAGCTCCGGACTAGCGGGAAGGACAGATACGCAGTATTTT.

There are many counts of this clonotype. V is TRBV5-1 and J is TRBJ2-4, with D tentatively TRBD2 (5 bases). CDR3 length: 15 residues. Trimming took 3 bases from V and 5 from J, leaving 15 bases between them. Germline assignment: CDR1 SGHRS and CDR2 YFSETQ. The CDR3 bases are TGCGCCAGCAGCTACCAGACCTCTAGCCAAAACATTCAGTACTTC. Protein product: CASSYQTSSQNIQYF. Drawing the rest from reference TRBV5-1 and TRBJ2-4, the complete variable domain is KAGVTQTPRYLIKTRGQQVTLSCSPISGHRSVSWYQQTPGQGLQFLFEYFSETQRNKGNFPGRFSGRQFSNSRSEMNVSTLELGDSALYLCASSYQTSSQNIQYFGAGTRLSVL.

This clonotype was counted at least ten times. CDR3 sequence (DNA): TGTGCCAGCAGTTGGATGAACACTGAAGCTTTCTTT. Translation: CASSWMNTEAFF. The chain couples TRBV12-3 or TRBV12-4 to TRBJ1-1; D is undetermined. V was trimmed by 4 bases and J by 0 bases, leaving 3 bases between them. There are 12 residues in the CDR3.